Following are 11 T cell receptor beta chains from one sample sequenced in a study of blood T cell repertoires in COVID-19. Repertoires were generated with immunoSEQ multiplex PCR, while TCRdb's copy carries only in-frame clones and drops some. This sample has fewer than 150,000 clones, with approximately 81% found just once. The specimen was peripheral blood. Every receptor here comes from a young woman who had recovered from COVID-19.

The chain recombines TRBV5-8 with TRBJ2-7, with 7 bases matching TRBD1. CDR1 is SGHTS and CDR2 is YDEGEE in the germline V gene. This CDR3 contains 15 residues. J was trimmed by 4 bases and V by 4 bases; bases with no gene match: 11. In DNA, the CDR3 is TGTGCCAGCAGCCCCTGGCAGGGGGTGGTTTACGAGCAGTACTTC. This encodes CASSPWQGVVYEQYF.

This chain connects TRBV4-1 to TRBJ2-1; 14 bases agree with TRBD2. The V gene end was trimmed by 2 bases and the J gene end by 8 bases; junction bases not matched to a gene: 17. Germline V lookup: CDR1 MGHRA, CDR2 YSYEKL. There are 20 residues in the CDR3. CDR3 bases: TGCGCCAGCAGCCAACTTAGGACACTGGGACTAGCGGGAGTAGGAGATGAGCAGTTCTTC. As protein: CASSQLRTLGLAGVGDEQFF.

This clone was recorded only once. V usage is TRBV18 and J usage is TRBJ1-4, with 7 bases aligning to TRBD1. Looked up from germline, CDR1 is KGHSH and CDR2 is LQKENI. Trimming took 6 bases from V and 7 from J; bases not matched to a gene: 5. The CDR3 has 13 amino acids. CDR3 in amino acids: CASSLGQAEKLFF. The CDR3 nucleotides read TGTGCCAGCTCCCTAGGACAGGCTGAAAAACTGTTTTTT.

There are a few counts of this clone. This chain links TRBV6-4 with TRBJ1-4; D uncertain. CDR3 length: 13 residues. The germline CDR1 and CDR2 sequences are MRHNA and SNTAGT. Trimming shortened V by 4 bases and J by 8 bases, and 11 bases separated the two germline ends. This chain's CDR3 is CASSVEGGEKLFF. Here the CDR3 DNA reads TGTGCCAGCAGTGTTGAGGGAGGCGAAAAACTGTTTTTT.

The chain carries TRBV6-5 and TRBJ2-3; maybe TRBD2 (6 bases). This CDR3 has 14 residues. The germline CDR1 and CDR2 sequences are MNHEY and SVGAGI. The V and J ends lost 5 bases and 6 bases respectively, with 15 bases between them. The CDR3 loop is CASSRDFPYDTQYF. As DNA, the CDR3 is TGTGCCAGCAGTCGGGACTTTCCCTATGATACGCAGTATTTT.

The V gene is TRBV9, the J gene TRBJ2-5; TRBD2 might be the D (6 bases). The CDR3 spans 15 residues. The V end was cut by 0 bases, the J end by 5 bases, with 14 bases between. Germline V CDR1 and CDR2: SGDLS, YYNGEE. Written as DNA, the CDR3 is TGTGCCAGCAGCGTAGGGGCGGGGCCCTCGGAGACCCAGTACTTC. Translated, it gives CASSVGAGPSETQYF.

This chain links TRBV10-3 with TRBJ2-7; the match to TRBD2 covers 11 bases. Trimming took 6 bases from V and 3 from J; bases not matched to a gene: 7. CDR3 length equals 15 residues. CDR1 ENHRY and CDR2 SYGVKD come from the germline V gene. CDR3 sequence: CAISDPGLAVYEQYF. The CDR3 nucleotides are TGTGCCATCAGCGACCCGGGACTAGCGGTCTACGAGCAGTACTTC.

This clone was counted once. The J gene is TRBJ2-1, the V gene TRBV6-6; D gene uncertain. The CDR3 is made up of 14 amino acids. Trimming stripped 4 bases from V and 2 bases from J, with 9 bases between. Germline CDR1 is MNHNY and CDR2 is SVGAGI (reference sequence). The CDR3: CASSSAGPYNEQFF. In DNA, the CDR3 is TGTGCCAGCAGTTCCGCAGGCCCCTACAATGAGCAGTTCTTC.

The rearrangement links TRBV19 to TRBJ1-1; the match to TRBD1 covers 7 bases. This CDR3 is 14 amino acids long. From germline, CDR1 is LNHDA and CDR2 SQIVND (reference sequence). J lost 1 base, V lost 6 bases, and 5 bases had no gene match. Here the CDR3 reads CASSATGANTEAFF. The CDR3 nucleotides read TGTGCCAGTAGCGCAACAGGGGCGAACACTGAAGCTTTCTTT.

In its sample, this clone was seen once. This chain uses TRBV7-3 with TRBJ1-1; D gene ambiguous. The CDR3 loop spans 13 amino acids. With 3 bases removed from V and 2 bases from J, the gap between germline ends came to 7 bases. Germline V CDR1 and CDR2: SGHTA, FQGTGA. In DNA, the CDR3 is TGTGCCAGCAGCTTTGGCAGTAACACTGAAGCTTTCTTT. It is translated as CASSFGSNTEAFF.

The V and J genes are TRBV29-1 and TRBJ2-1; TRBD2 agrees at 8 bases. The CDR3 loop spans 15 amino acids. Germline V gene lookup returns CDR1 SQVTM and CDR2 ANQGSEA. V lost 2 bases and J lost 6; bases outside the gene matches: 9. In DNA, the CDR3 is TGCAGCGTTGAAACACTAGCGGTATCGGTCAATGAGCAGTTCTTC. Its protein product is CSVETLAVSVNEQFF.